One and the same sample provided the 24 T cell receptor beta chains below, sequenced in a study of graft-versus-host responses after intestinal transplantation. These receptors have no known antigen. The protocol was immunoSEQ multiplex PCR, while the TCRdb copy is restricted to in-frame clones and leaves out a portion. The table shows 95,000 to 150,000 clones, with 90% to 95% occurring only once. The material was unstimulated CD8+ T cells sorted from spleen or lymph node cells, obtained before intestinal transplant. Receptors were obtained from a human donor who received an intestinal transplant.

The genes are TRBV6-1 and TRBJ2-7; D not resolved. Germline CDR1 reads MNHNS; CDR2 reads SASEGT. V gave up 4 bases and J gave up 3 bases, with 7 bases separating them. There are 12 residues in the CDR3. CDR3 sequence (DNA): TGTGCCAGCAGTGCTTGGGGCTACGAGCAGTACTTC. Its translation: CASSAWGYEQYF.

This rearrangement joins TRBV7-8 to TRBJ2-3; 9 bases line up with TRBD2. The V gene end was trimmed by 5 bases and the J gene end by 5 bases; junction bases not matched to a gene: 14. CDR3 length: 17 residues. CDR1 and CDR2 (germline): SGHVS, FQNEAQ. The CDR3 sequence is CASSPGGAGGPRDTQYF. In nucleotides, the CDR3 is TGTGCCAGCAGCCCCGGGGGGGCGGGAGGGCCGAGAGATACGCAGTATTTT.

The chain employs TRBV30 and TRBJ2-7, with 11 positions matching TRBD2. J lost 2 bases, V lost 6 bases, and 9 bases had no gene match. The CDR3 has 15 residues. Germline CDR1 reads GTSNPN; CDR2 reads SVGIG (reference sequence). The CDR3 DNA follows: TGTGCCTGTTCGAAGGGACTAGCGGTTCCCTACGAGCAGTACTTC. This encodes CACSKGLAVPYEQYF.

The chain joins TRBV4-1 to TRBJ2-1, with no clear D. The CDR3 has 13 residues. From germline, CDR1 is MGHRA and CDR2 YSYEKL. Trimming cost V 2 bases and J 7 bases, with 9 bases left between them. CDR3 in amino acids: CASSQRYGNEQFF. As DNA, the CDR3 is TGCGCCAGCAGCCAACGATATGGTAATGAGCAGTTCTTC.

The chain is built from TRBV5-1 and TRBJ2-7; D gene uncertain. CDR3 length: 12 residues. Germline values: CDR1 SGHRS, CDR2 YFSETQ. The ends were cut back, 0 bases at V and 3 bases at J, with 4 bases in the middle. The chain's CDR3 is CASSLANYEQYF. CDR3 bases: TGCGCCAGCAGCTTGGCCAACTACGAGCAGTACTTC.

This chain uses TRBV4-3 with TRBJ2-5; 8 nucleotides match TRBD2. The better agreement between TRBJ2-7 and the DNA end casts doubt on the J call. Germline CDR1 is LGHNA and CDR2 is YSLEER. There are 17 residues in the CDR3. In DNA, the CDR3 is TGCGCCAGCAGCCAAGATGGGATAGCGGGATTCCCCTACGAGCAGTACTTC. Translated, it gives CASSQDGIAGFPYEQYF.

V and J are TRBV9 and TRBJ1-2, with 7 bases lining up with TRBD1. The V gene's germline CDR1 is SGDLS and CDR2 YYNGEE. The CDR3 extends over 14 amino acids. Trimming took 10 bases from V and 0 from J; bases not matched to a gene: 9. The CDR3: CASTGDASNYGYTF. CDR3 in DNA: TGTGCCTCAACAGGGGACGCGTCTAACTATGGCTACACCTTC.

V gene TRBV7-9 combines with J gene TRBJ1-3; D uncertain. Looked up from germline, CDR1 is SEHNR and CDR2 is FQNEAQ (reference sequence). The CDR3 is 17 amino acids. Trimming removed 0 bases at V and 0 bases at J, with 12 bases between. CDR3 loop: CASSLAVVGNSGNTIYF. In DNA form, the CDR3 reads TGTGCCAGCAGCTTAGCCGTAGTGGGGAACTCTGGAAACACCATATATTTT. The whole variable domain, filled in from reference TRBV7-9 and TRBJ1-3, reads DTGVSQNPRHKITKRGQNVTFRCDPISEHNRLYWYRQTLGQGPEFLTYFQNEAQLEKSRLLSDRFSAERPKGSFSTLEIQRTEQGDSAMYLCASSLAVVGNSGNTIYFGEGSWLTVV.

This clone was observed a handful of times. V gene TRBV19 combines with J gene TRBJ2-7; D unclear. V lost 3 bases to trimming and J lost 7 bases, with 13 bases between them. This CDR3 contains 13 residues. The germline V gene has CDR1 LNHDA and CDR2 SQIVND (reference sequence). The CDR3 DNA follows: TGTGCCAGTAGTATCTCCGGGTCTCGGGAGCAGTACTTC. Its protein product is CASSISGSREQYF.

V is TRBV2 and J is TRBJ2-7; TRBD2 aligns across 14 bases. CDR1 SNHLY and CDR2 FYNNEI come from the germline V gene. The CDR3 consists of 14 residues. With 8 bases clipped from V and 7 bases from J, the junction kept 7 bases outside the gene matches. CDR3 DNA: TGTGCCAGCTGGGGACTAGCGGGAGAATGGGAGCAGTACTTC. This codes for CASWGLAGEWEQYF.

The chain joins TRBV10-3 to TRBJ2-7; 7 positions match TRBD1. The germline gives CDR1 ENHRY, CDR2 SYGVKD. After removal of 7 bases from V and 2 bases from J, the junction contained 8 bases not matched to a gene. CDR3 length equals 14 residues. CDR3 sequence reads: CAINPTGTAYEQYF. DNA of the CDR3: TGTGCCATCAATCCAACCGGGACAGCCTACGAGCAGTACTTC.

This clone turned up a few times. The gene calls are TRBV19 and TRBJ2-7, with a weak D call TRBD2 (5 bases). This CDR3 is 14 amino acids long. V lost 7 bases and J 2 bases, leaving 15 bases between the germline ends. Per germline, CDR1 LNHDA and CDR2 SQIVND (reference sequence). The CDR3: CASTHRRGPYEQYF. CDR3 in DNA: TGTGCCAGTACCCATCGGCGCGGGCCCTACGAGCAGTACTTC.

This clone was seen just once. Other DNA sequences in this specimen translate into the identical CDR3. V gene TRBV19 combines with J gene TRBJ2-3, with D maybe TRBD1 (7 bases). Per germline, CDR1 LNHDA and CDR2 SQIVND (reference sequence). This CDR3 has 14 amino acids. The V end was cut by 10 bases, the J end by 1 base, with 15 bases between. The CDR3: CATSGGRGTDTQYF. CDR3 in DNA: TGTGCCACCTCAGGGGGGCGCGGCACAGATACGCAGTATTTT.

The chain joins TRBV27 to TRBJ2-5; D not certain. Trimming shortened V by 5 bases and J by 3 bases, and 19 bases separated the two germline ends. The CDR3 is made up of 16 amino acids. CDR1 is MNHEY, CDR2 SMNVEV, per germline (reference sequence). CDR3 sequence: CASSPPSPAGKETQYF. The CDR3 DNA is TGTGCCAGCAGTCCCCCATCCCCGGCAGGCAAAGAGACCCAGTACTTC.

V is TRBV10-2 and J is TRBJ2-7; TRBD2 agrees at 7 bases. Germline assignment: CDR1 WSHSY and CDR2 SAAADI. J gave up 0 bases and V 4 bases, and 12 bases lay outside the gene matches. This CDR3 is built from 17 residues. The CDR3 coding sequence is TGCGCCAGCAGTGGGGAGGGGCGAGCCTCCTTCTCCTACGAGCAGTACTTC. Amino acids: CASSGEGRASFSYEQYF.

The chain recombines TRBV27 with TRBJ1-5, with a possible D match to TRBD1 (6 bases). Germline CDR1 reads MNHEY; CDR2 reads SMNVEV (reference sequence). V lost 6 bases to trimming and J lost 6 bases, with 9 bases between them. The CDR3 totals 12 residues. In DNA form, the CDR3 reads TGTGCCAGCAGGGCAGGGGTTCAGCCCCAGCATTTT. As protein: CASRAGVQPQHF.

This chain joins TRBV30 and TRBJ2-7; D is unresolved. This CDR3 region has 13 residues. Germline V gene lookup returns CDR1 GTSNPN and CDR2 SVGIG (reference sequence). V dropped 0 bases and J dropped 1 base, with 7 bases sitting between them. This CDR3 is CAWSVGRSYEQYF. CDR3 nucleotides: TGTGCCTGGAGTGTCGGTAGATCCTACGAGCAGTACTTC.

This clone has a single count. V usage is TRBV5-1 and J usage is TRBJ2-5; TRBD2 matches at 9 bases. This CDR3 region has 15 residues. With 0 bases clipped from V and 5 bases from J, the junction kept 5 bases outside the gene matches. The V gene's germline CDR1 is SGHRS and CDR2 YFSETQ. This CDR3 is CASSLVAGDMETQYF. The CDR3 DNA reads as TGCGCCAGCAGCTTGGTAGCGGGAGATATGGAGACCCAGTACTTC.

The chain carries TRBV11-3 and TRBJ2-7; D gene uncertain. The CDR3 runs to 13 residues. Germline values: CDR1 SGHNT, CDR2 YENEEA. V was clipped by 3 bases and J by 5 bases, with 11 bases between them. The CDR3 spells CASSFWTVDEQYF. The DNA of the CDR3 is TGTGCCAGCAGCTTTTGGACCGTGGACGAGCAGTACTTC.

As to this clone: Other DNA sequences in this sample translate to the same CDR3. The chain is built from TRBV19 and TRBJ1-1; D is unclear. The CDR3 covers 14 residues. From germline, CDR1 is LNHDA and CDR2 SQIVND (reference sequence). V was trimmed by 3 bases and J by 1 base, leaving 9 bases between them. The CDR3 sequence is CASSIWAGNTEAFF. In nucleotides, the CDR3 is TGTGCCAGTAGTATCTGGGCAGGGAACACTGAAGCTTTCTTT. Looking up the rest from reference TRBV19 and TRBJ1-1 gives the full variable domain: DGGITQSPKYLFRKEGQNVTLSCEQNLNHDAMYWYRQDPGQGLRLIYYSQIVNDFQKGDIAEGYSVSREKKESFPLTVTSAQKNPTAFYLCASSIWAGNTEAFFGQGTRLTVV.

The chain is built from TRBV6-1 and TRBJ2-7, with 9 bases fitting TRBD2. This CDR3 is 15 amino acids long. Unmatched junction bases numbered 8, after V lost 2 bases and J lost 6 bases. Per the germline V gene, CDR1 is MNHNS and CDR2 is SASEGT. CDR3 region: CASSEWREGLGEQYF. The DNA for the CDR3 is TGTGCCAGCAGTGAATGGCGGGAGGGCCTAGGCGAGCAGTACTTC.

This chain joins TRBV5-8 and TRBJ1-2; a weak D match, TRBD1 (5 bases). CDR3 length: 13 amino acids. Trimming took off 2 bases at V and 4 bases at J, with 9 bases between the two ends. Germline V CDR1 and CDR2: SGHTS, YDEGEE. The CDR3 reads CASSFGALYGYTF. CDR3 DNA sequence: TGTGCCAGCAGCTTTGGGGCCCTCTATGGCTACACCTTC.

Concerning this clone itself: Other DNA sequences from this sample encode an identical CDR3 as well. This sequence joins TRBV7-7 and TRBJ2-7; TRBD1 matches at 9 bases. The length of the CDR3 is 15 residues. Per germline, CDR1 SSHAT and CDR2 FNYEAQ (reference sequence). The V segment lost 1 base and the J segment 0 bases; nucleotides outside the gene matches: 1. The CDR3 region has the DNA TGTGCCAGCAGCTTAGGGACAGGGGTCTCCTACGAGCAGTACTTC. Translated, it gives CASSLGTGVSYEQYF. The full variable domain, with the rest looked up from reference TRBV7-7 and TRBJ2-7, is GAGVSQSPRYKVTKRGQDVTLRCDPISSHATLYWYQQALGQGPEFLTYFNYEAQPDKSGLPSDRFSAERPEGSISTLTIQRTEQRDSAMYRCASSLGTGVSYEQYFGPGTRLTVT.

The chain has TRBV4-2 and TRBJ2-1; 10 bases map to TRBD2. The CDR3 spans 16 residues. Germline V gives CDR1 LGHNA, CDR2 YNFKEQ. J was trimmed by 4 bases and V by 4 bases; bases with no gene match: 7. The CDR3 coding sequence is TGTGCCAGCAGCCCCGCGGTTAGCGGGGGGTACAATGAGCAGTTCTTC. Translation gives CASSPAVSGGYNEQFF.